This T cell receptor beta chain was captured in a study of tumor-infiltrating lymphocytes in primary liver carcinoma. CDR1 is SGHAT, CDR2 FQDESV, per germline (reference sequence). The CDR3 is made up of 14 amino acids, end residues included. Details on this clonotype: A read error is likely, as this CDR3 ends without the conserved phenylalanine or tryptophan. No DNA is shown, since the ends of the CDR3 on it are uncertain; the CDR3 is the one TCRdb lists.

For each extraction, RNA and DNA were obtained together from around 20-30 mg of unsorted bulk tissue. Chronic HBV infection, which was untreated, was present in the patients. The investigators made TCR beta cDNA from 500 ng total RNA, using a constant-region primer. Slightly modified ARM-PCR, run as three nested multiplex PCR rounds, produced the TCR beta libraries. TRBV1-TRBV30 forward and Cbeta reverse primers drove the first two roughly 11-cycle rounds. TCRdb ran MiXCR on the multiplex PCR reads and lists one entry per CDR3 protein. The sample shows roughly 22,000 distinct CDR3 sequences, more than 70% of them seen only once.

The V gene is TRBV11-1, the J gene TRBJ2-7. The TCR was taken from a woman in her thirties with primary liver carcinoma and hepatitis B virus infection. The sequenced sample consisted of liver tumor tissue from sampling region 2. Described subset: tumor region T2, inferior pole. The CDR3 sequence: CTSSLATASYEHYL.